A single T cell receptor (beta chain) is shown here with its context. This clonotype appeared a few times. This clone's antigen is unknown. It is likely a read error, because the conserved phenylalanine at the end of the CDR3 is missing. It is unclear where the CDR3 begins or ends on the DNA, so no DNA is shown, and the CDR3 is as TCRdb lists it. The data belong to a study of response to subunit inactivated influenza vaccine listed by TCRdb under 2018. Looking at the study overall: The study used deep quantitative T cell receptor repertoire profiling to track responses to a trivalent subunit inactivated influenza vaccine. On the study overall, not on this receptor specifically: The authors suggested that each seasonal influenza vaccination may recruit only a limited number of new T cells.

The library was produced with RT-PCR. The sequencing machine was an Illumina HiSeq 2500. TCRdb's own reprocessing of the public reads used fastp at Q25 and MiXCR and kept productive beta chains. Entries are consolidated by CDR3 protein sequence, retaining the most common genes and DNA. The sample table holds about 540,000 distinct CDR3 sequences, of which 13% to 15% were seen once. 8.5% to 14% of the sample belongs to the ten largest clones. The CDR3 length equals 9 residues, ends included. Based on the germline V gene, the CDR1 and CDR2 sequences are SGHTA and FQGNSA. Sequencing used PBMCs from blood, obtained roughly 12 days after vaccination. Rearrangement joined TRBV7-2 to TRBJ2-1; the DNA was not used to check the table's D call, TRBD2. The sequence was obtained from a man in his forties or fifties who received an inactivated influenza vaccine. Donor details come from another sample of the same person, matched by shared clones. CDR3 sequence: CASSLEGLS.